Reported below is one TCR beta chain. Its matching antigen is unknown. A J-beta primer mix and a sample-barcoded 5' primer were used in a second PCR of roughly 6 to 11 cycles. TCRdb processed the 5' RACE reads anew with MiXCR; each CDR3 protein has one entry. The sample lists about 1.4 million distinct CDR3 sequences; 59% were seen once. This specimen belongs to a study of blood T cells in healthy people across ages. The wider study: About one barcoded beta molecule per two T cells came from capture by template switching.

CDR3 size: 14 residues. The V gene end was trimmed by 5 bases and the J gene end by 8 bases; junction bases not matched to a gene: 7. The study's findings and limits: Considered underestimates were the diversity estimates obtained from one million T cells.

The chain combines TRBV12-3 or TRBV12-4 with TRBJ2-1; TRBD1 agrees at 9 bases. The origin of this receptor is a man in his late teens or twenties in good health. Sequencing used blood. The CDR3 is CASSLPGQGHEQFF. In DNA, the CDR3 is TGTGCCAGCAGTCTCCCGGGACAGGGTCATGAGCAGTTCTTC.